Listed here are 9 T cell receptor beta chains from one sample, sequenced in a study of molecular identifiers for immune sequencing clone quantification. TCRdb recomputed calls from the PCR reads with MiXCR, one row per CDR3 protein. The sample consists of 460,000 or so distinct CDR3 sequences, 20% to 25% of them appearing once. Material: naive CD8+ T cells from blood, with Jurkat cell RNA spiked in. Noted subset: FACS-sorted CD8+CD4-CCR7+CD45RA+ naive T cells. These receptor sequences come from a human donor in good health. Some libraries in this study had Jurkat cell RNA spiked in.

At least ten counts were recorded for this clonotype. The V gene is TRBV15, the J gene TRBJ2-4; D tentatively reads TRBD1 or TRBD2 (5 bases each). Germline V gene lookup returns CDR1 LNHNV and CDR2 YYDKDF (reference sequence). V was clipped by 5 bases and J by 0 bases, with 11 bases between them. The CDR3 has 15 residues. The CDR3 spells CATSSGRLAKNIQYF. The CDR3, as DNA: TGTGCCACCAGCTCGGGACGATTAGCCAAAAACATTCAGTACTTC. Together with reference TRBV15 and TRBJ2-4, the CDR3 gives the full variable domain: DAMVIQNPRYQVTQFGKPVTLSCSQTLNHNVMYWYQQKSSQAPKLLFHYYDKDFNNEADTPDNFQSRRPNTSFCFLDIRSPGLGDTAMYLCATSSGRLAKNIQYFGAGTRLSVL.

About this clonotype: A much larger clone differs by one base, so this may be a read error. This chain uses TRBV6-2 or TRBV6-3 with TRBJ1-5; D is unclear. With 11 bases removed from V and 0 bases from J, the gap between germline ends came to 14 bases. The CDR3 consists of 14 residues. CDR1 and CDR2 from the germline V gene are MNHEY and SVGEGT. The CDR3 region has the DNA TGTGCCGGCAAGATGGCGGTTAGCAATCAGCCCCAGCATTTT. Translating gives CAGKMAVSNQPQHF.

Concerning this clonotype itself: A read error is likely, as this CDR3 ends without the conserved phenylalanine or tryptophan. This sequence joins TRBV19 and TRBJ2-1, with D perhaps matching TRBD1 (5 bases). Trimming removed 4 bases from V and 5 bases from J, with 6 bases in between. The CDR3 consists of 12 residues. Germline loops: CDR1 LNHDA, CDR2 SQIVND (reference sequence). The CDR3 DNA is TGTGCCAGTAGTACGACAGACAATGAGCAGTTCTCC. Translation: CASSTTDNEQFS.

Worth noting for this clonotype: At one end, the junction sequence differs from germline, possibly due to a read error. V usage is TRBV28 and J usage is TRBJ2-2; TRBD2 matches 8 bases. Germline assignment: CDR1 MDHEN and CDR2 SYDVKM. The CDR3 sequence is 15 residues long. As DNA, the CDR3 is TGTGCCAGAATGGAACTAGCGGAGAACACCGGGGATCTGTTTTTT. This encodes CARMELAENTGDLFF.

The chain is built from TRBV11-1 and TRBJ2-3, with 9 nucleotides matching TRBD1. With 1 base clipped from V and 3 bases from J, the junction kept 5 bases outside the gene matches. The germline V gene encodes CDR1 SGHAT and CDR2 FQDESV (reference sequence). This CDR3 contains 16 residues. CDR3 region: CASSLGETGGTDTQYF. CDR3 nucleotide sequence: TGTGCCAGCAGCTTAGGAGAGACAGGGGGTACAGATACGCAGTATTTT.

About this clonotype itself: An end of the junction does not agree with germline; a read error may underlie this. The chain uses TRBV11-2 and TRBJ2-1; tentatively, D is TRBD2 (6 bases). The CDR3 has 16 amino acids. Germline CDR1 is SGHAT and CDR2 is FQNNGV. The CDR3 here is CASSLGLGELYNEQCF. CDR3 coding DNA: TGTGCCAGCAGCTTAGGACTAGGGGAGCTCTACAATGAGCAGTGCTTC.

This clonotype was detected ten times or more. CDR3 nucleotide sequence: TGCAGCGTTGAAGGTTTATCTAGCACAGATACGCAGTATTTT. Translated, it gives CSVEGLSSTDTQYF. V gene TRBV29-1 combines with J gene TRBJ2-3; the D is unclear. The V gene lost 1 base and the J gene lost 0 bases, with 8 bases spanning the gap. Germline loops: CDR1 SQVTM, CDR2 ANQGSEA. CDR3 length: 14 residues.

This clonotype was counted between two and nine times. The chain couples TRBV12-3 or TRBV12-4 to TRBJ2-1; 8 nucleotides match TRBD1. This CDR3 has 16 residues. J lost 0 bases, V lost 6 bases, and 7 bases had no gene match. The chain's CDR3 is CASSPSDRGSYNEQFF. CDR3 bases: TGTGCCAGCAGCCCATCAGACAGGGGCTCCTACAATGAGCAGTTCTTC.

This clonotype was seen many times. The chain carries TRBV29-1 and TRBJ2-7; the match to TRBD2 covers 13 bases. The CDR3 runs to 13 residues. Germline V gene sequence: CDR1 SQVTM, CDR2 ANQGSEA. Unmatched junction bases numbered 4, after V lost 6 bases and J lost 5 bases. Here the CDR3 reads CSVETSGRNEQYF. CDR3 DNA: TGCAGCGTAGAGACTAGCGGGAGGAACGAGCAGTACTTC.